This TCR beta chain was identified during a study of blood T cell repertoires in COVID-19. Study context: The United States, Italy and Spain were the sources of the acute and convalescent COVID-19 samples.

Authors' analysis steps: Cell counts per sample came from amplifying reference gene primers. Sequencing was performed with immunoSEQ multiplex PCR; in TCRdb, only in-frame clones are kept and a portion is missing. V, J and clone size are those of that table, while D and trimming were read from the DNA. The sample holds around 210,000 clones, over 60% seen once. V was shortened by 7 bases and J by 2 bases, with 7 bases between the two germline ends. Germline V gives CDR1 SGHTA, CDR2 FQGNSA. The length of the CDR3 is 12 residues. The chain has TRBV7-2 and TRBJ2-3; D unresolved. Sample: peripheral blood. The receptor was isolated from an older woman with acute or convalescent COVID-19. The CDR3 DNA sequence: TGTGCCAGCACCCCCCTCACAGATACGCAGTATTTT. It translates to CASTPLTDTQYF.